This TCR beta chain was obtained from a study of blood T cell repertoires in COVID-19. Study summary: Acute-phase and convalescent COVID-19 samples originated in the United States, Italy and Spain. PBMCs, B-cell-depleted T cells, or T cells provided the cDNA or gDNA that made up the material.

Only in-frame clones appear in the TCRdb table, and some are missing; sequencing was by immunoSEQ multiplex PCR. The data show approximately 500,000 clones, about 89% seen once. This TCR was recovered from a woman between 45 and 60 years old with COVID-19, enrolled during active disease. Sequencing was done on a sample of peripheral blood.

DNA of the CDR3: TGTGCCAGCAGTCGACAGGGCAATAGCAATCAGCCCCAGCATTTT. This translates into CASSRQGNSNQPQHF. The chain links TRBV6-5 to TRBJ1-5; 7 bases line up with TRBD1. The V gene end was trimmed by 5 bases and the J gene end by 0 bases; junction bases not matched to a gene: 4. This CDR3 is built from 15 residues. Germline assignment: CDR1 MNHEY and CDR2 SVGAGI.